These 28 T cell receptor beta chains originate from one sample sequenced in a study of blood T cell repertoires in COVID-19. Generated by immunoSEQ multiplex PCR, the TCRdb table keeps only in-frame clones and is missing some. The sample lists under 350,000 clones; 75% to 90% were seen once. Sequenced: peripheral blood. These receptors all stem from a man aged 35-49 years with acute or convalescent COVID-19.

This clone has just one count. The genes are TRBV18 and TRBJ2-6, with D uncertain. This CDR3 has 13 amino acids. Trimming cost V 6 bases and J 8 bases, with 11 bases left between them. Germline CDR1 reads KGHSH; CDR2 reads LQKENI. CDR3 sequence reads: CASSLTESNVLTF. CDR3 coding DNA: TGTGCCAGCTCTTTAACAGAATCCAACGTCCTGACTTTC.

The rearrangement joins TRBV12-3 or TRBV12-4 to TRBJ1-2, with D possibly matching TRBD1 (6 bases). Trimming removed 5 bases at V and 8 bases at J, with 15 bases between. The CDR3 has 13 residues. The CDR3 is CASSLQGPDGYTF. The CDR3 nucleotides are TGTGCCAGCAGTCTACAGGGACCTGACGGCTACACCTTC.

The sample holds a few counts of this clone. The chain links TRBV12-3 or TRBV12-4 to TRBJ2-7; D possibly corresponds to TRBD1 (5 bases). V lost 2 bases and J 7 bases, leaving 12 bases between the germline ends. There are 13 residues in the CDR3. The CDR3 region is CASSLQGTEEQYF. The CDR3 nucleotides are TGTGCCAGCAGTTTACAGGGAACTGAGGAGCAGTACTTC.

The J gene is TRBJ2-7, the V gene TRBV2; maybe TRBD2 (6 bases). V was shortened by 6 bases and J by 3 bases, with 21 bases between the two germline ends. Germline V gene sequence: CDR1 SNHLY, CDR2 FYNNEI. CDR3 size: 16 residues. CDR3 coding DNA: TGTGCCAGCAGCGGCACCACACCGGGAGATAACTACGAGCAGTACTTC. Its protein product is CASSGTTPGDNYEQYF. The full variable domain, its missing parts supplied by reference TRBV2 and TRBJ2-7, is EPEVTQTPSHQVTQMGQEVILRCVPISNHLYFYWYRQILGQKVEFLVSFYNNEISEKSEIFDDQFSVERPDGSNFTLKIRSTKLEDSAMYFCASSGTTPGDNYEQYFGPGTRLTVT.

Only one count was recorded for this clone. This chain uses TRBV3-1 (or the pseudogene TRBV3-2) with TRBJ2-1, with 11 bases aligning to TRBD2. Germline V gives CDR1 LGHDT, CDR2 YNNKEL (reference sequence). The J segment lost 0 bases and the V segment lost 6 bases, leaving 7 bases of the junction unmatched. The CDR3 is 17 amino acids. CDR3 in amino acids: CASRRGLAASSYNEQFF. The CDR3 DNA reads as TGTGCCAGCAGACGGGGACTAGCGGCTAGCTCCTACAATGAGCAGTTCTTC.

The V and J genes are TRBV6-5 and TRBJ2-1, with D perhaps matching TRBD2 (5 bases). V was cut by 10 bases and J by 4 bases, with 11 bases left in between. Germline CDR1 reads MNHEY; CDR2 reads SVGAGI. This CDR3 comprises 12 residues. CDR3 DNA sequence: TGTGCCATCTCACGGGAATACAATGAGCAGTTCTTC. Protein sequence: CAISREYNEQFF.

The chain carries TRBV27 and TRBJ2-2, with D possibly TRBD2 on 6 matching bases. V gave up 4 bases and J gave up 3 bases, with 15 bases separating them. Germline V gene sequence: CDR1 MNHEY, CDR2 SMNVEV (reference sequence). The CDR3 contains 16 residues. CDR3 protein: CASSSTLATDTGELFF. The CDR3 DNA follows: TGTGCCAGCAGTTCCACTCTAGCGACCGACACCGGGGAGCTGTTTTTT.

The V gene is TRBV20-1, the J gene TRBJ2-2; 8 bases are shared with TRBD2. Germline loops: CDR1 DFQATT, CDR2 SNEGSKA (reference sequence). V lost 3 bases to trimming and J lost 4 bases; unmatched junction nucleotides: 4. The CDR3 spans 14 residues. The CDR3 DNA reads TGCAGTGCTAGTCGGGGGGGCGTCACCGGGGAGCTGTTTTTT. Translated, it gives CSASRGGVTGELFF.

Only one count was recorded for this clone. The chain is built from TRBV7-3 and TRBJ2-3; 9 nucleotides align to TRBD1. The trim removed 5 bases at V and 5 bases at J, leaving 2 bases unmatched. CDR1 and CDR2 from the germline V gene are SGHTA and FQGTGA. This CDR3 has 13 residues. The CDR3 protein is CASSQTGGDTQYF. CDR3 nucleotide sequence: TGTGCCAGCAGCCAGACAGGGGGAGATACGCAGTATTTT.

The chain links TRBV4-1 to TRBJ2-7; D gene uncertain. Trimming shortened V by 4 bases and J by 3 bases, and 10 bases separated the two germline ends. Germline V gives CDR1 MGHRA, CDR2 YSYEKL. The CDR3 sequence is 13 residues long. CDR3 in DNA: TGCGCCAGCAGCCTAACACCAGACTACGAGCAGTACTTC. The encoded protein is CASSLTPDYEQYF.

The V call is TRBV28, the J call TRBJ1-5; D is possibly TRBD1 (6 bases). CDR3 length: 19 residues. Between the trimmed V and J ends, which lost 2 bases and 0 bases, there was a span of 20 bases. Per germline, CDR1 MDHEN and CDR2 SYDVKM. The CDR3 sequence is CASSLLGRIGTYSNQPQHF. CDR3 in DNA: TGTGCCAGCAGTTTACTTGGAAGAATCGGGACATATAGCAATCAGCCCCAGCATTTT. The entire variable domain, with the rest obtained from reference TRBV28 and TRBJ1-5, is as follows: DVKVTQSSRYLVKRTGEKVFLECVQDMDHENMFWYRQDPGLGLRLIYFSYDVKMKEKGDIPEGYSVSREKKERFSLILESASTNQTSMYLCASSLLGRIGTYSNQPQHFGDGTRLSIL.

A remark on this clone: This CDR3 is also generated by other DNA sequences in the sample. The rearrangement uses TRBV5-1 and TRBJ2-7, with TRBD1 matching over 11 bases. With 0 bases clipped from V and 2 bases from J, the junction kept 1 base outside the gene matches. The germline V gene has CDR1 SGHRS and CDR2 YFSETQ. This CDR3 is built from 15 residues. CDR3 in amino acids: CASSLGTGGPYEQYF. CDR3 DNA sequence: TGCGCCAGCAGCTTGGGGACAGGGGGCCCCTACGAGCAGTACTTC.

The rearrangement uses TRBV3-1 (or the pseudogene TRBV3-2) and TRBJ2-1, with D maybe TRBD2 (6 bases). The V gene lost 3 bases and the J gene lost 3 bases, with 9 bases spanning the gap. Germline CDR1 reads LGHDT; CDR2 reads YNNKEL (reference sequence). The CDR3 runs to 14 residues. CDR3 nucleotides: TGTGCCAGCAGCCAGGGCGGGGTCTACAATGAGCAGTTCTTC. Residues: CASSQGGVYNEQFF.

The V and J genes are TRBV11-2 and TRBJ1-1; no definite D call. Germline CDR1 and CDR2: SGHAT and FQNNGV. Between the trimmed V and J ends, which lost 4 bases and 6 bases, there was a span of 6 bases. CDR3 length: 11 residues. The CDR3 loop is CASSSHSEAFF. The CDR3 coding sequence is TGTGCCAGCAGCTCCCACTCTGAAGCTTTCTTT.

Note on this clone: Other DNA sequences in this sample translate to the same CDR3. This rearrangement joins TRBV6-5 to TRBJ2-2, with 9 bases aligning to TRBD2. Germline V lookup: CDR1 MNHEY, CDR2 SVGAGI. The CDR3 is 14 amino acids. Losses at the gene ends were 6 bases for V and 5 bases for J; bases not matched to a gene: 4. CDR3 sequence (DNA): TGTGCCAGCAGGGCGGGGGGGCAAACCGGGGAGCTGTTTTTT. This translates into CASRAGGQTGELFF.

This clone was counted a single time. The chain is built from TRBV15 and TRBJ2-1; D unclear. V lost 4 bases to trimming and J lost 5 bases, with 12 bases between them. Looked up from germline, CDR1 is LNHNV and CDR2 is YYDKDF (reference sequence). The length of the CDR3 is 14 residues. The CDR3 DNA is TGTGCCACCAGCACCCAGGTCCCTAACAATGAGCAGTTCTTC. It specifies CATSTQVPNNEQFF. Based on the CDR3 plus reference TRBV15 and TRBJ2-1, the full variable domain is DAMVIQNPRYQVTQFGKPVTLSCSQTLNHNVMYWYQQKSSQAPKLLFHYYDKDFNNEADTPDNFQSRRPNTSFCFLDIRSPGLGDTAMYLCATSTQVPNNEQFFGPGTRLTVL.

V gene TRBV6-6 combines with J gene TRBJ1-4, with D unclear. There are 16 residues in the CDR3. CDR1 and CDR2 (germline): MNHNY, SVGAGI (reference sequence). The V gene lost 0 bases and the J gene lost 0 bases, with 8 bases spanning the gap. The CDR3 loop is CASSYSHFATNEKLFF. In DNA form, the CDR3 reads TGTGCCAGCAGTTACTCCCACTTTGCAACTAATGAAAAACTGTTTTTT.

This clone was counted between two and nine times. The chain uses TRBV5-5 and TRBJ1-1, with TRBD1 identical over 10 bases. The CDR3 has 13 amino acids. The ends lost 3 bases at V and 4 bases at J; junction bases unmatched: 0. In germline, CDR1 is SGHKS, CDR2 YYEKEE (reference sequence). The CDR3 region is CASSWDRGTEAFF. CDR3 bases: TGTGCCAGCAGCTGGGACAGGGGCACTGAAGCTTTCTTT.

This clone came up a few times. This chain joins TRBV21-1 and TRBJ1-2. TRBV21-1 is marked as a pseudogene. The CDR3 extends over 12 amino acids. CDR3 in amino acids: CASSKTTHGYTF. The DNA of the CDR3 is TGTGCCAGCAGCAAAACTACTCATGGCTACACCTTC.

The genes are TRBV11-2 and TRBJ1-1; 7 bases map to TRBD1. CDR3 length: 14 amino acids. Trimming took 2 bases from V and 4 from J; bases not matched to a gene: 4. Germline V gene lookup returns CDR1 SGHAT and CDR2 FQNNGV. CDR3 loop: CASSLTGVFTEAFF. The DNA of the CDR3 is TGTGCCAGCAGCTTAACAGGGGTATTCACTGAAGCTTTCTTT. The whole variable domain, remainder taken from reference TRBV11-2 and TRBJ1-1, is EAGVAQSPRYKIIEKRQSVAFWCNPISGHATLYWYQQILGQGPKLLIQFQNNGVVDDSQLPKDRFSAERLKGVDSTLKIQPAKLEDSAVYLCASSLTGVFTEAFFGQGTRLTVV.

V is TRBV6-5 and J is TRBJ1-3; D possibly corresponds to TRBD1 (6 bases). Per germline, CDR1 MNHEY and CDR2 SVGAGI. This CDR3 region has 14 residues. V lost 8 bases and J lost 4, with 15 bases in between. For the CDR3, the DNA is TGTGCCAGCCGCTCAGGGGCGAAAGGAAACACCATATATTTT. Amino acids: CASRSGAKGNTIYF.

The CDR3 here is CASSADRSNSPLHF. The CDR3 bases are TGTGCCAGCAGCGCGGACAGGAGCAATTCACCCCTCCACTTT. This chain joins TRBV2 and TRBJ1-6; the match to TRBD1 covers 7 bases. The junction had 6 bases not matched to a gene; V was cut back by 6 bases and J by 7 bases. Germline values: CDR1 SNHLY, CDR2 FYNNEI. The CDR3 spans 14 residues.

V usage is TRBV29-1 and J usage is TRBJ1-1; no clear D gene. Germline CDR1 and CDR2: SQVTM and ANQGSEA. Trimming stripped 4 bases from V and 0 bases from J, with 9 bases between. This CDR3 has 13 amino acids. The CDR3 bases are TGCAGCGTTGGACACCACCTGAACACTGAAGCTTTCTTT. It yields the protein CSVGHHLNTEAFF.

The CDR3: CAWGGDNRWNEQYF. The CDR3 nucleotides read TGTGCCTGGGGTGGGGACAACCGTTGGAACGAGCAGTACTTC. The rearrangement joins TRBV30 to TRBJ2-7, with a possible D match to TRBD1 (6 bases). The germline gives CDR1 GTSNPN, CDR2 SVGIG (reference sequence). The V end was cut by 5 bases, the J end by 5 bases, with 19 bases between. The CDR3 has 14 residues.

The chain carries TRBV5-1 and TRBJ1-3, with TRBD1 as a possible D gene (6 bases). The germline gives CDR1 SGHRS, CDR2 YFSETQ. Trimming removed 9 bases from V and 4 bases from J, with 23 bases in between. The CDR3 length is 16 residues. The DNA of the CDR3 is TGCGCCAACCCCAAACAGGGATTTAAGAGCGGAAACACCATATATTTT. Its protein product is CANPKQGFKSGNTIYF. Drawing the rest from reference TRBV5-1 and TRBJ1-3, the complete variable domain is KAGVTQTPRYLIKTRGQQVTLSCSPISGHRSVSWYQQTPGQGLQFLFEYFSETQRNKGNFPGRFSGRQFSNSRSEMNVSTLELGDSALYLCANPKQGFKSGNTIYFGEGSWLTVV.

This chain links TRBV5-1 with TRBJ2-3; 9 bases are shared with TRBD1. V gave up 6 bases and J gave up 3 bases; unmatched junction bases: 8. The CDR3 has 15 amino acids. Germline V gene lookup returns CDR1 SGHRS and CDR2 YFSETQ. This CDR3 reads CASNTGGGETDTQYF. In nucleotides, the CDR3 is TGCGCCAGCAACACAGGGGGCGGAGAGACAGATACGCAGTATTTT.

This rearrangement joins TRBV5-1 to TRBJ2-1; a possible D gene is TRBD2 (7 bases). CDR1 is SGHRS, CDR2 YFSETQ, per germline. Trimming took off 0 bases at V and 0 bases at J, with 16 bases between the two ends. CDR3 size: 18 residues. In DNA form, the CDR3 reads TGCGCCAGCAGCTTGGTAGGTGGCGGGGGCCTCTCCTACAATGAGCAGTTCTTC. As protein: CASSLVGGGGLSYNEQFF. The variable domain in full, completed from reference TRBV5-1 and TRBJ2-1, reads KAGVTQTPRYLIKTRGQQVTLSCSPISGHRSVSWYQQTPGQGLQFLFEYFSETQRNKGNFPGRFSGRQFSNSRSEMNVSTLELGDSALYLCASSLVGGGGLSYNEQFFGPGTRLTVL.

V usage is TRBV2 and J usage is TRBJ1-6, with 9 bases matching TRBD1. This CDR3 has 13 amino acids. V trimming: 6 bases; J trimming: 11 bases; junction bases outside the gene matches: 5. The germline V gene has CDR1 SNHLY and CDR2 FYNNEI. The CDR3 DNA reads as TGTGCCAGCAGAGAGACAGGGGGAACACCCCTCCACTTT. Translating it yields CASRETGGTPLHF.